This TCR beta chain was obtained from a study of blood T cell repertoires in COVID-19. Trimming removed 2 bases from V and 3 bases from J; junction bases left unmatched: 2. Per germline, CDR1 GTSNPN and CDR2 SVGIG (reference sequence). The CDR3 totals 13 residues. Authors' analysis steps: Researchers report that nucleated cell counts were estimated from reference gene primer amplification. TCRdb keeps only in-frame clones here, not all; method: immunoSEQ multiplex PCR. V and J calls and clone size are as listed in that table; D and trimming were resolved from the DNA. The sample has about 50,000 clones, 80% to 90% seen once.

The material sequenced was peripheral blood. The chain employs TRBV30 and TRBJ2-3; 7 nucleotides align to TRBD1. The origin of this receptor is a woman aged 60 to 75 with acute or convalescent COVID-19. CDR3 amino acids: CAWSTQGTDTQYF. Written as DNA, the CDR3 is TGTGCCTGGAGTACACAGGGGACAGATACGCAGTATTTT.